This T cell receptor beta chain was sequenced for a study of blood T cell repertoires in COVID-19 (dated by TCRdb to 2018 to 2021). Some background on the complete study: Collaborator samples came from the United States, Italy and Spain and covered acute and convalescent phases of COVID-19. The samples were drawn from the first 160 participants of the ongoing ImmuneRACE study and from 950 to 1,500 subjects provided by 6 global collaborators. Where available, HLA class I and class II types were taken from metadata supplied by the sample provider and were not determined by assay-based typing. The repertoires were released in a freely available public database meant as a resource for research on the immune response to SARS-CoV-2. Subjects who had been exposed to COVID-19, were actively infected with it, or had recovered from it provided the deeply sampled blood TCRbeta repertoires that made up the dataset. Nearly every sample came with metadata listing a de-identified subject ID, COVID-19 status, age in years and sex. The material from the prospective study consisted of cDNA or gDNA derived from T cells, B-cell-depleted T cells, or PBMCs. The investigation overall reported the following: The quantity of clinical and demographic metadata differed by source and by participant and was supplied without curation.

TCRbeta CDR3 regions were amplified from genomic DNA by means of the immunoSEQ Assay, a bias-controlled multiplex PCR. Per the source publication's procedure: The number of nucleated cells in each sample was estimated by amplification of reference gene primers within the assay. To quantify the absolute abundance of each unique TCRbeta CDR3 rearrangement, sequence reads were collapsed and filtered. For each sample, productive Simpson clonality was calculated as the square root of Simpson's diversity index across productive rearrangements. TCRdb took over this immuneACCESS table, retaining in-frame rearrangements with V and J assigned. Such tables are incomplete; in checked studies, under half of the missing clones stem from an unresolved V gene, and the remainder is unexplained. The DNA was the basis for D and trimming; V, J and clone size are from that table. In this sample the table shows approximately 150,000 clones, 75% to 90% of which occur a single time. The ten largest clones take up approximately 3% of the sample.

Worth noting for this clone: This clone's antigen is unknown. There are no base qualities to consult, and no much larger clone falls within one base.

The collaborating institutions used their own protocols to collect whole blood in K2EDTA tubes. For TCRbeta analysis, collaborators shipped samples as frozen whole blood, isolated PBMCs, or DNA extracted from either of those sample types. This receptor was taken from a woman aged 60 to 75 with active COVID-19. The sequenced sample consisted of peripheral blood.

The CDR3 protein is CASTQRELAGAQPGELFF. The DNA sequence reads TGCGCCAGCACCCAGAGGGAACTAGCGGGAGCCCAACCCGGGGAGCTGTTTTTT. The chain links TRBV4-1 with TRBJ2-2, and 11 junction bases match TRBD2. CDR1 and CDR2 were assigned from the germline V gene as MGHRA and YSYEKL. The CDR3, from cysteine to phenylalanine, totals 18 residues. The kept DNA is CDR3 alone, 54 bases in frame from the first base. Germline trimming: 7 bases from V, 6 bases from J; junction bases outside gene matches: 16.